The subject of this entry is one T cell receptor beta chain. The data stem from a study of identifying expanded T cells in peripheral blood. Healthy donors had no documented immune events, such as infections, while sampled. Assay used: immunoSEQ multiplex PCR; TCRdb lists only in-frame clones, some missing. Among around 120,000 clones listed, roughly 89% were seen once. Deletions cut 0 bases from V and 0 bases from J, with 12 bases between. Germline CDR1 SGHRS, CDR2 YFSETQ. There are 16 residues in the CDR3. The genes are TRBV5-1 and TRBJ1-1; no clear D. The receptor's source is a person aged 18-69 years in good health. The material sequenced was blood. This CDR3 reads CASSLEYGSVNTEAFF. CDR3 in DNA: TGCGCCAGCAGCTTGGAGTATGGGTCGGTGAACACTGAAGCTTTCTTT.